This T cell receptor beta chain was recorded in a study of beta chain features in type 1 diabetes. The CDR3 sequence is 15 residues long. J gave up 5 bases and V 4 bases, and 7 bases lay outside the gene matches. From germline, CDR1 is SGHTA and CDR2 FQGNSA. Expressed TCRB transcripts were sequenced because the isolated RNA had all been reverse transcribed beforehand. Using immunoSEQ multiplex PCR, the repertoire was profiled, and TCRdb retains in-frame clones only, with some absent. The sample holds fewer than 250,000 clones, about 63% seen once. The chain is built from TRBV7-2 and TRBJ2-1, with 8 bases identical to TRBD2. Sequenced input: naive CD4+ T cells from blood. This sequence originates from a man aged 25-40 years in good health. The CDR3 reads CASSSAAGANNEQFF. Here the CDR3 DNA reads TGTGCCAGCAGCTCCGCAGCGGGGGCCAACAATGAGCAGTTCTTC.